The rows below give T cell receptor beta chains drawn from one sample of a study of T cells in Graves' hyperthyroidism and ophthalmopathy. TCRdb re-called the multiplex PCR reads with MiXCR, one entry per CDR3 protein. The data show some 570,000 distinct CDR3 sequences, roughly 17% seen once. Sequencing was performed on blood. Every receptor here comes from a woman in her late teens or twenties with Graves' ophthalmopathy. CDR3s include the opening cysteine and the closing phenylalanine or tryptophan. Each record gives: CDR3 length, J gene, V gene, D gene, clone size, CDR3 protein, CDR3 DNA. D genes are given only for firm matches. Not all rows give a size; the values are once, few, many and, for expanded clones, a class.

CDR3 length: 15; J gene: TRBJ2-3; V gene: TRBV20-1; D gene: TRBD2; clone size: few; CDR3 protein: CSAPGLAGLTDTQYF; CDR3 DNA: TGCAGTGCACCGGGACTAGCGGGATTAACAGATACGCAGTATTTT
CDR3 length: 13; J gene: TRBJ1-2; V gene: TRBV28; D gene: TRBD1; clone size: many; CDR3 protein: CASSLRPGGSYTF; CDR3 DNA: TGTGCCAGCAGTTTACGGCCAGGGGGCAGCTACACCTTC
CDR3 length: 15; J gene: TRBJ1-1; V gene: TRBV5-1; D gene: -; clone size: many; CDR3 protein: CASSSGGGLDTEAFF; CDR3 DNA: TGCGCCAGCAGCTCCGGGGGGGGGCTGGACACTGAAGCTTTCTTT
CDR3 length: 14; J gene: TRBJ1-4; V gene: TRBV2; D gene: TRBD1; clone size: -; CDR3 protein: CASSEWGDREKLFF; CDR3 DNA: TGTGCCAGCAGTGAGTGGGGGGACAGGGAAAAACTGTTTTTT
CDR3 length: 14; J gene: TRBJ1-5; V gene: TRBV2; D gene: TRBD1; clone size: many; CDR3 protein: CASTPGQWDQPQHF; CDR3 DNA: TGTGCCAGCACTCCGGGACAGTGGGATCAGCCCCAGCATTTT
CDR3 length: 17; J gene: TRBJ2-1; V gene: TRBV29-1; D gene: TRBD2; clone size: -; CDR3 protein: CSGVGLAGGTPYNEQFF; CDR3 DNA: TGCAGCGGGGTAGGACTAGCGGGAGGGACTCCCTACAATGAGCAGTTCTTC
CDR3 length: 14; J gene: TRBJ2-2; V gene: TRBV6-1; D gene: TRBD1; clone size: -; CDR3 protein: CASSRDRGPGELFF; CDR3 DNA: TGTGCCAGCAGCCGGGACAGGGGCCCCGGGGAGCTGTTTTTT
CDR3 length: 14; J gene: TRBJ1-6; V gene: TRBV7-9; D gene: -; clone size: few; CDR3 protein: CASRPHSKNSPLHF; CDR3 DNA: TGTGCCAGCAGACCTCATTCCAAGAATTCACCCCTCCACTTT
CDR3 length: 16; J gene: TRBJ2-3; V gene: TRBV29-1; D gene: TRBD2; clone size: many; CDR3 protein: CSVRVTSGRSTDTQYF; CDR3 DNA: TGCAGCGTTCGCGTGACTAGCGGGAGAAGCACAGATACGCAGTATTTT
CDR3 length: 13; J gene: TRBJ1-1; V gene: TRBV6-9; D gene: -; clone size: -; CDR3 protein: CASSWGGSAEAFF; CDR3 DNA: TGTGCCAGCAGTTGGGGGGGGAGCGCTGAAGCTTTCTTT
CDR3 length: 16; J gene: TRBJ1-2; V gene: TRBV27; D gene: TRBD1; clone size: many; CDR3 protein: CASSFMTGGAVYGYTF; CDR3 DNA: TGTGCCAGCAGTTTTATGACAGGGGGCGCCGTCTATGGCTACACCTTC
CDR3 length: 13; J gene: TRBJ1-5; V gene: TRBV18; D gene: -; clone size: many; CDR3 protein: CASSPDSNQPQHF; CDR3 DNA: TGTGCCAGCTCACCAGACAGCAATCAGCCCCAGCATTTT
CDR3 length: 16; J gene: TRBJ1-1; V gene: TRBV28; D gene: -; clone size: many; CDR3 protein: CASRIQGGTANTEAFF; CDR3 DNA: TGTGCCAGCAGGATCCAGGGAGGTACCGCGAACACTGAAGCTTTCTTT
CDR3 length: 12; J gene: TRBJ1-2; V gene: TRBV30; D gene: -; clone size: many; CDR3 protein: CAFLGQLYGYTF; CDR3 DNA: TGTGCTTTTCTAGGGCAGCTGTATGGCTACACCTTC
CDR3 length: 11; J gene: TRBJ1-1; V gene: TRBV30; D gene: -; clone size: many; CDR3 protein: CAWSLNTEAFF; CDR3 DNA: TGTGCCTGGAGTCTGAACACTGAAGCTTTCTTT
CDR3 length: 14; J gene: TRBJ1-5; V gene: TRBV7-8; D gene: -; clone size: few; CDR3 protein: CASSFPVSNQPQHF; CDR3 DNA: TGTGCCAGCAGCTTCCCAGTGAGCAATCAGCCCCAGCATTTT
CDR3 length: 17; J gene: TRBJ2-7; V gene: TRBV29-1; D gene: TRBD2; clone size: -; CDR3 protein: CSVASHTGLAGSYEQYF; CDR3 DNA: TGCAGCGTTGCGTCGCATACCGGACTAGCGGGGAGCTACGAGCAGTACTTC